These 16 T cell receptor beta chains came from one sample sequenced in a study of T cell responses to AZD1222 COVID-19 vaccine. Here immunoSEQ multiplex PCR was the method, and the copy in TCRdb shows in-frame clones only, minus some. This table has 150,000 to 200,000 clones, approximately 90% appearing once. The sample consisted of peripheral blood, taken on day 0 of AZD1222 vaccination. Every receptor here comes from an adult in good health.

The V gene is TRBV30, the J gene TRBJ2-7; no firm D call. Germline V gene lookup returns CDR1 GTSNPN and CDR2 SVGIG (reference sequence). CDR3 length equals 18 residues. The V end lost 2 bases, the J end lost 0 bases, and 23 bases lay between the germline ends. CDR3 nucleotides: TGTGCCTGGAGTCATGCGGCAGCGCCTGTCTTTATCTCCTACGAGCAGTACTTC. Its protein product is CAWSHAAAPVFISYEQYF.

The genes are TRBV5-1 and TRBJ2-7; 8 nucleotides match TRBD1. The junction had 6 bases not matched to a gene; V was cut back by 5 bases and J by 2 bases. The CDR3 has 14 residues. CDR1 and CDR2 (germline): SGHRS, YFSETQ. CDR3 in amino acids: CASRHGQGPYEQYF. The CDR3 coding sequence is TGCGCCAGCAGACACGGACAGGGACCCTACGAGCAGTACTTC.

V is TRBV7-9 and J is TRBJ2-1; D is ambiguous. The CDR3 is 13 amino acids. Deletions cut 4 bases from V and 8 bases from J, with 12 bases between. Germline V gene sequence: CDR1 SEHNR, CDR2 FQNEAQ (reference sequence). The CDR3 loop is CASSSPPGDEQFF. CDR3 sequence (DNA): TGTGCCAGCAGCTCACCCCCCGGCGATGAGCAGTTCTTC.

The chain is built from TRBV19 and TRBJ2-3; a weak D match, TRBD1 (6 bases). V was trimmed by 10 bases and J by 2 bases, leaving 28 bases between them. Germline V gene sequence: CDR1 LNHDA, CDR2 SQIVND (reference sequence). The CDR3 sequence is 18 residues long. The CDR3 sequence is CATDGVQGSPAITDTQYF. The CDR3 DNA reads TGTGCCACCGATGGGGTACAGGGTTCACCGGCAATCACAGATACGCAGTATTTT.

There are many counts of this clone. The chain recombines TRBV4-1 with TRBJ2-1; the match to TRBD2 covers 7 bases. Germline V CDR1 and CDR2: MGHRA, YSYEKL. There are 12 residues in the CDR3. The V gene end was trimmed by 8 bases and the J gene end by 7 bases; junction bases not matched to a gene: 5. DNA of the CDR3: TGCGCCAGCGAGGGAGGGCCAAATGAGCAGTTCTTC. This gives the protein CASEGGPNEQFF.

The sample holds one count of this clone. The chain is built from TRBV30 and TRBJ2-7; D ambiguous. Germline V CDR1 and CDR2: GTSNPN, SVGIG (reference sequence). The CDR3 length is 12 residues. V lost 5 bases to trimming and J lost 2 bases, with 10 bases between them. Here the CDR3 reads CAWLGPTYEQYF. CDR3 coding DNA: TGTGCCTGGCTTGGGCCAACCTACGAGCAGTACTTC. Supplemented by reference TRBV30 and TRBJ2-7, the full variable domain reads SQTIHQWPATLVQPVGSPLSLECTVEGTSNPNLYWYRQAAGRGLQLLFYSVGIGQISSEVPQNLSASRPQDRQFILSSKKLLLSDSGFYLCAWLGPTYEQYFGPGTRLTVT.

This sequence joins TRBV5-1 and TRBJ1-1; D is unclear. There are 13 residues in the CDR3. V lost 2 bases and J lost 1, with 6 bases in between. Germline V gene sequence: CDR1 SGHRS, CDR2 YFSETQ. CDR3 protein: CASSFRENTEAFF. In DNA, the CDR3 is TGCGCCAGCAGCTTCAGAGAGAACACTGAAGCTTTCTTT.

This chain uses TRBV28 with TRBJ2-7, with D maybe TRBD2 (6 bases). CDR3 length equals 12 residues. Trimming stripped 8 bases from V and 4 bases from J, with 12 bases between. Germline CDR1 reads MDHEN; CDR2 reads SYDVKM. This CDR3 is CASGLRDYEQYF. CDR3 bases: TGTGCCAGCGGACTAAGAGATTACGAGCAGTACTTC.

The V gene is TRBV30, the J gene TRBJ2-7; D not certain. V was shortened by 2 bases and J by 3 bases, with 8 bases between the two germline ends. Germline V gene sequence: CDR1 GTSNPN, CDR2 SVGIG (reference sequence). This CDR3 is 12 amino acids long. CDR3 nucleotide sequence: TGTGCCTGGAGTTCAACAGTCTACGAGCAGTACTTC. This gives the protein CAWSSTVYEQYF. The variable domain in full, completed from reference TRBV30 and TRBJ2-7, reads SQTIHQWPATLVQPVGSPLSLECTVEGTSNPNLYWYRQAAGRGLQLLFYSVGIGQISSEVPQNLSASRPQDRQFILSSKKLLLSDSGFYLCAWSSTVYEQYFGPGTRLTVT.

The rearrangement joins TRBV9 to TRBJ1-3; TRBD1 might be the D (5 bases). CDR3 length: 15 amino acids. Trimming pared 0 bases from V and 0 bases from J, leaving 7 bases between. CDR1 and CDR2 from the germline V gene are SGDLS and YYNGEE. The CDR3 spells CASSVVGTSGNTIYF. The CDR3, as DNA: TGTGCCAGCAGCGTAGTTGGGACCTCTGGAAACACCATATATTTT.

V is TRBV5-1 and J is TRBJ2-3; D ambiguous. The germline gives CDR1 SGHRS, CDR2 YFSETQ. V was clipped by 4 bases and J by 0 bases, with 6 bases between them. The CDR3 contains 13 residues. The CDR3 region is CASSEASTDTQYF. The CDR3 coding sequence is TGCGCCAGCAGCGAAGCTAGCACAGATACGCAGTATTTT.

This CDR3 reads CASGLVTQYF. CDR3 DNA sequence: TGTGCCAGCGGTCTGGTTACGCAGTATTTT. This chain joins TRBV12-3 or TRBV12-4 and TRBJ2-3, with D uncertain. This CDR3 has 10 amino acids. V lost 8 bases and J lost 8, with 8 bases in between.

The V and J genes are TRBV4-2 and TRBJ1-5; D is uncertain. The CDR3 runs 15 residues. The germline V and J ends were trimmed by 1 base and 3 bases, with 10 bases remaining between them. Germline CDR1 reads LGHNA; CDR2 reads YNFKEQ. In DNA, the CDR3 is TGTGCCAGCAGCCAAGGCATAGGGAACAATCAGCCCCAGCATTTT. Translating it yields CASSQGIGNNQPQHF.

This chain joins TRBV15 and TRBJ2-1; 8 nucleotides match TRBD2. From germline, CDR1 is LNHNV and CDR2 YYDKDF (reference sequence). The CDR3 runs to 16 residues. V was clipped by 0 bases and J by 8 bases; unmatched bases: 9. The CDR3: CATSRDRAGGHHEQFF. Written as DNA, the CDR3 is TGTGCCACCAGCAGAGATAGGGCGGGAGGCCACCATGAGCAGTTCTTC.

The rearrangement joins TRBV11-2 to TRBJ1-6, with 9 bases that match TRBD1. V trimming: 5 bases; J trimming: 4 bases; junction bases outside the gene matches: 3. Germline V lookup: CDR1 SGHAT, CDR2 FQNNGV. The CDR3 is 15 residues long. CDR3 region: CASSKDRGYNSPLHF. The CDR3 bases are TGTGCCAGCAGCAAGGACAGGGGATATAATTCACCCCTCCACTTT.

The V gene is TRBV27, the J gene TRBJ1-1; 7 bases align to TRBD1. The J segment lost 1 base and the V segment lost 3 bases, leaving 5 bases of the junction unmatched. CDR3 length: 15 amino acids. CDR1 is MNHEY, CDR2 SMNVEV, per germline (reference sequence). In DNA, the CDR3 is TGTGCCAGCAGTTTCTCAGGGGGGGGGAACACTGAAGCTTTCTTT. Its translation is CASSFSGGGNTEAFF.